What follows describes a single T cell receptor beta chain. Antigen specificity is unknown. Germline-derived CDR1 and CDR2 are ENHRY and SYGVKD. The CDR3 covers 18 residues. Unmatched junction bases numbered 10, after V lost 6 bases and J lost 1 base. The data belong to a study of T cell responses to AZD1222 COVID-19 vaccine. Study-level results: Close to half of all spike-specific TCRs reportedly target regions of the variants that are unmutated. Seropositive at baseline were only a handful of AZD1222 recipients. Vaccine-associated CD4 TCRs spanned spike, dominant at 160-218 and 743-854. Possibly, clonal diversity was underestimated; donors were largely white British and included more females.

Only in-frame clones appear in the TCRdb table, and some are missing; sequencing was by immunoSEQ multiplex PCR. This table has about 85,000 clones, 88% appearing once. This receptor was obtained from an adult in good health. Source: peripheral blood, taken on day 0 of MenACWY control vaccination. The chain carries TRBV10-3 and TRBJ2-2, with 11 bases that match TRBD2. The CDR3, as DNA: TGTGCCATCAGGAGGGGGCTAGCGGGGGGCCGGAACACCGGGGAGCTGTTTTTT. Encoded protein: CAIRRGLAGGRNTGELFF.